What follows describes a single TCR beta chain. Its antigen remains unknown. The data derive from a study of T cell responses to AZD1222 COVID-19 vaccine. The study's findings and limits: Regions 160-218 and 743-854 held dominance among vaccine-associated CD4 TCRs, which spanned spike. Reports say nearly half of spike-specific TCRs go after unmutated variant regions. Without day 14 samples, only post-peak T cell repertoires were studied. Clonal diversity was possibly underestimated; the donors were predominantly white British and more often female.

Germline values: CDR1 SGHTA, CDR2 FQGNSA. The CDR3 has 14 residues. The germline V and J ends were trimmed by 5 bases and 6 bases, with 16 bases remaining between them. Generated by immunoSEQ multiplex PCR, the TCRdb table keeps only in-frame clones and is missing some. Counted here are 90,000 to 120,000 clones, 92% occurring once; the ten biggest clones make up approximately 1.3%. The sample was peripheral blood, taken on day 0 of AZD1222 vaccination. V usage is TRBV7-2 and J usage is TRBJ2-5, with D possibly TRBD1 on 7 matching bases. This TCR was sampled from an adult in good health. CDR3: CASSLDREVKTQYF. Written as DNA, the CDR3 is TGTGCCAGCAGCCTTGACAGGGAGGTAAAGACCCAGTACTTC.